This T cell receptor (beta chain) derives from a study of cytotoxic CD8 clonotypes in ibrutinib-treated CLL. In the study overall: Sequenced samples delivered averages of 270,000 or so productive templates and roughly 94,000 productive rearrangements.

The CDR3 contains 13 residues. Germline loops: CDR1 MNHEY, CDR2 SVGAGI. Trimming removed 2 bases at V and 1 base at J, with 5 bases between. Measured with immunoSEQ multiplex PCR; TCRdb has only the in-frame clones, and not every one. The sample carries about 120,000 clones, 58% recorded once. With cryopreserved PBMCs as the source, roughly 2 micrograms of genomic DNA went to TCR beta libraries. The sequencing here drew on PBMCs, taken after 24 months of ibrutinib treatment. The chain recombines TRBV6-5 with TRBJ2-5; D gene uncertain. This clonotype was sampled from a human donor with chronic lymphocytic leukemia. The CDR3 nucleotides are TGTGCCAGCAGTTACCTGGGCCAAGAGACCCAGTACTTC. This codes for CASSYLGQETQYF.